These 4 T cell receptor beta chains originate from one sample sequenced in a study of cytomegalovirus exposure and HLA in healthy donors. The PCR ran on 60 Vbeta and 13 Jbeta primers. Clones were read by immunoSEQ multiplex PCR, and TCRdb kept only the in-frame ones, dropping some. The table has 70,000 to 85,000 clones, 74% seen once. The sample was PBMCs. All receptors come from a man aged 40-50 years in good health and CMV-seropositive.

V usage is TRBV5-4 and J usage is TRBJ2-3; 9 nucleotides line up with TRBD1. The V segment lost 8 bases and the J segment 5 bases; nucleotides outside the gene matches: 9. CDR3 length: 14 amino acids. The germline V gene has CDR1 SGHNT and CDR2 YYREEE (reference sequence). The CDR3 reads CASYPGQGGDTQYF. The CDR3 coding sequence is TGTGCCAGTTACCCGGGACAGGGAGGAGATACGCAGTATTTT. Complete variable domain (other parts from reference TRBV5-4 and TRBJ2-3): ETGVTQSPTHLIKTRGQQVTLRCSSQSGHNTVSWYQQALGQGPQFIFQYYREEENGRGNFPPRFSGLQFPNYSSELNVNALELDDSALYLCASYPGQGGDTQYFGPGTRLTVL.

This chain joins TRBV4-2 and TRBJ2-7; 11 nucleotides agree with TRBD1. This CDR3 is 16 amino acids long. The V segment lost 3 bases and the J segment 0 bases; nucleotides outside the gene matches: 4. Per germline, CDR1 LGHNA and CDR2 YNFKEQ. CDR3 protein: CASSQDGTGGSYEQYF. CDR3 sequence (DNA): TGTGCCAGCAGCCAGGATGGGACAGGGGGCTCCTACGAGCAGTACTTC.

This clone was observed a handful of times. V usage is TRBV5-6 and J usage is TRBJ1-2; TRBD1 is a possible D gene (5 bases). This CDR3 comprises 14 residues. V shed 6 bases and J shed 5 bases, with 17 bases lying between them. Germline V CDR1 and CDR2: SGHDT, YYEEEE. The CDR3 reads CASTLAGPPYGYTF. CDR3 coding DNA: TGTGCCAGCACCCTCGCGGGGCCTCCTTATGGCTACACCTTC.

The chain combines TRBV4-2 with TRBJ2-7, with a tentative D call TRBD2 (5 bases). Trimming left V 1 base short and J 3 bases short, with 16 bases between. This CDR3 is built from 16 residues. CDR1 is LGHNA and CDR2 is YNFKEQ in the germline V gene. CDR3 sequence reads: CASSQVATDEGYEQYF. The CDR3 nucleotides read TGTGCCAGCAGCCAAGTCGCCACTGATGAGGGCTACGAGCAGTACTTC.